This T cell receptor beta chain was recorded in a study of T-cell reconstitution after alpha-beta-depleted transplantation in children. Study outcomes and limitations: As was reported, about two months after transplant, alpha-beta T cells came from several hundred expanded graft clones.

Regarding this clonotype: What it binds is unknown.

This CDR3 is built from 15 residues. The V gene lost 2 bases and the J gene lost 2 bases, with 15 bases spanning the gap. Germline CDR1 reads DFQATT; CDR2 reads SNEGSKA (reference sequence). Molecular barcoding with unique molecular identifiers was used for the TCRbeta library. TCRdb recomputed calls from the PCR reads with MiXCR, one row per CDR3 protein. The sample lists hundreds of thousands of distinct CDR3 sequences; 10% were seen once. This receptor was taken from a child aged 2 to 10 with inherited bone marrow failure, due to receive a stem cell transplant. This sequence joins TRBV20-1 and TRBJ2-5, with D unclear. The sample in question was PBMCs, obtained before TCRalphabeta/CD19-depleted stem cell transplant. CDR3 protein: CSARQPRYSQETQYF. The DNA for the CDR3 is TGCAGTGCTAGACAACCTCGATATAGTCAAGAGACCCAGTACTTC.